This TCR beta chain was documented in a study of T cell repertoires in cytomegalovirus infection. Study at large: Public signatures in TCR beta pointed to CMV infection and matching HLA type. The study's findings and limits: The cumulative frequency of public TCR beta families identified carriers of CMV plus the relevant HLA. Dominating the ex vivo response were TCR beta clonotypes that were CMV-specific and HLA-C-restricted.

V lost 4 bases and J lost 5, with 15 bases in between. Germline V lookup: CDR1 SGDLS, CDR2 YYNGEE. The length of the CDR3 is 15 residues. The table lists this clonotype with a few counts. Its antigen is unidentified. MiXCR, run by TCRdb on the reads, gives a single entry per CDR3 protein. The table shows 46,000 or so distinct CDR3 sequences, with roughly 22% occurring only once. This sequence originates from a human donor in good health (CMV status not recorded). Some clones in this sample may be carry-over from other donors' samples. The J gene is TRBJ1-4, the V gene TRBV9; no reliable D call. What was sequenced was PBMCs, sequenced either directly or after in vitro stimulation (not recorded which). The CDR3: CASSPRVQFNEKLFF. DNA of the CDR3: TGTGCCAGCAGCCCCCGCGTGCAGTTCAATGAAAAACTGTTTTTT.